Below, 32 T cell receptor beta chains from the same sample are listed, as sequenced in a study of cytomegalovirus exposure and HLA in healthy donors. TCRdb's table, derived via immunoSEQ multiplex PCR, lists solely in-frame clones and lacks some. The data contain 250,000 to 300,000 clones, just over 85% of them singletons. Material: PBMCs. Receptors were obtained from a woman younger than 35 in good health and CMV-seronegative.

For the CDR3, the DNA is TGCGCCAGCAGCCGGGGACAGGGGGCTTACGAGCAGTACTTC. Translating it yields CASSRGQGAYEQYF. The genes are TRBV4-3 and TRBJ2-7, with 12 positions matching TRBD1. The germline V gene encodes CDR1 LGHNA and CDR2 YSLEER. The CDR3 has 14 amino acids. J was trimmed by 4 bases and V by 4 bases; bases with no gene match: 2.

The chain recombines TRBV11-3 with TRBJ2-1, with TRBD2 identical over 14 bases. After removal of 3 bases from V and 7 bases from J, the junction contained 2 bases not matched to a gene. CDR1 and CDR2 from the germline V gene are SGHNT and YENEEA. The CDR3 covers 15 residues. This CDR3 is CASSLGLAGVNEQFF. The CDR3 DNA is TGTGCCAGCAGCTTGGGACTAGCGGGAGTGAATGAGCAGTTCTTC.

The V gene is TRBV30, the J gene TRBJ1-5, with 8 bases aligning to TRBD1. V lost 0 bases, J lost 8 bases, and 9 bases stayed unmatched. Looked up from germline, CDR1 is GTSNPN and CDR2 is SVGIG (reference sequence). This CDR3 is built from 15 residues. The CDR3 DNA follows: TGTGCCTGGAGTGTAGCCGGGACAGGCATGAAGCCCCAGCATTTT. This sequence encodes CAWSVAGTGMKPQHF. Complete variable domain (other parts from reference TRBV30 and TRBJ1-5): SQTIHQWPATLVQPVGSPLSLECTVEGTSNPNLYWYRQAAGRGLQLLFYSVGIGQISSEVPQNLSASRPQDRQFILSSKKLLLSDSGFYLCAWSVAGTGMKPQHFGDGTRLSIL.

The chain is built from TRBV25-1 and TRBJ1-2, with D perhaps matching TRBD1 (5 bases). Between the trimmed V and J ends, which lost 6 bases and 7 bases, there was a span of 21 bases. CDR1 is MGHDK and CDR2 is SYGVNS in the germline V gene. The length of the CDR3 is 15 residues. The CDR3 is CASSPSVQGAGGYTF. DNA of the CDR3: TGTGCCAGCAGCCCTAGCGTGCAGGGCGCGGGTGGCTACACCTTC.

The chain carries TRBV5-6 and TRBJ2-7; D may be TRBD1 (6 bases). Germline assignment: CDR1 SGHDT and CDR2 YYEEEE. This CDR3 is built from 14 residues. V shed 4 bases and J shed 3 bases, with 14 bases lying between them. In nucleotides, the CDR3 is TGTGCCAGCAGCCCTTACCGGACAGTCTACGAGCAGTACTTC. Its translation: CASSPYRTVYEQYF.

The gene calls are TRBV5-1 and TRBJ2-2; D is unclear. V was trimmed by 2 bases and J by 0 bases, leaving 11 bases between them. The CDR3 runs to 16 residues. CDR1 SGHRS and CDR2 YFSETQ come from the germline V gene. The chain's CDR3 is CASSFFITANTGELFF. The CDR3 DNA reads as TGCGCCAGCAGCTTTTTCATAACAGCGAACACCGGGGAGCTGTTTTTT.

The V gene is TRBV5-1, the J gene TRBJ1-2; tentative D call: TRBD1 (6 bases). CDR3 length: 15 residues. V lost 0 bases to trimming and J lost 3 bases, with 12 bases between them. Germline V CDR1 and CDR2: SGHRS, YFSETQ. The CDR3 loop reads CASSLGIRGDYGYTF. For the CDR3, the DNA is TGCGCCAGCAGCTTGGGGATCAGGGGAGACTATGGCTACACCTTC.

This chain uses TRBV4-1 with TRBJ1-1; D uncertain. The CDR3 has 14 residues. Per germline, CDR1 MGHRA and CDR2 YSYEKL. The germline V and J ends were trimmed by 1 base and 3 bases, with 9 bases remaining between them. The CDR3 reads CASSQGSGDTEAFF. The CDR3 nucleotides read TGCGCCAGCAGCCAAGGAAGCGGCGACACTGAAGCTTTCTTT.

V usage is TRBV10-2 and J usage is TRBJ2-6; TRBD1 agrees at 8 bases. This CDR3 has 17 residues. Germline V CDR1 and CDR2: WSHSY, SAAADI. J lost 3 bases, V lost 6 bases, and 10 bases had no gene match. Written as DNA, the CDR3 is TGCGCCAGCAGAAGGGCAGGGGGCGTTAATGGGGCCAACGTCCTGACTTTC. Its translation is CASRRAGGVNGANVLTF.

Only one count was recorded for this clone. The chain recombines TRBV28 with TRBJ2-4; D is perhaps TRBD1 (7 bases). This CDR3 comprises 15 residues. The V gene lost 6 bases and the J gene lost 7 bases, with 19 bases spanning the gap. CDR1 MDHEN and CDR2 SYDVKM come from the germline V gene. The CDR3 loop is CASSRWQGGPNIQYF. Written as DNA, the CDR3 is TGTGCCAGCAGCCGTTGGCAGGGGGGTCCTAACATTCAGTACTTC.

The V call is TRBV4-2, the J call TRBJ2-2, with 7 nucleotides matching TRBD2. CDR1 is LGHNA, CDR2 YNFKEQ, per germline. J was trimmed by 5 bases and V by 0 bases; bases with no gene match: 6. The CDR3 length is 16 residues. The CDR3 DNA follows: TGTGCCAGCAGCCAAGATGTGAGGGAGGGGACCGGGGAGCTGTTTTTT. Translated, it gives CASSQDVREGTGELFF.

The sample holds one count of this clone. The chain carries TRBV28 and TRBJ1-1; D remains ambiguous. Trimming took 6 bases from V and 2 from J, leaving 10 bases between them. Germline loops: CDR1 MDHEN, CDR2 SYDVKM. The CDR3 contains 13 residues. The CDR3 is CASSEGSNTEAFF. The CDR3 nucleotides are TGTGCCAGCAGCGAAGGGAGTAACACTGAAGCTTTCTTT.

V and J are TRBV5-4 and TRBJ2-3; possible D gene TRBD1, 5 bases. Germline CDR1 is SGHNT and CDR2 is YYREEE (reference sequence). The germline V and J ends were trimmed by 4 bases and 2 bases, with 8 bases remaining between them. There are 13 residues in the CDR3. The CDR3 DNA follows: TGTGCCAGCAGCCAGGGTGTCACAGATACGCAGTATTTT. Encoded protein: CASSQGVTDTQYF.

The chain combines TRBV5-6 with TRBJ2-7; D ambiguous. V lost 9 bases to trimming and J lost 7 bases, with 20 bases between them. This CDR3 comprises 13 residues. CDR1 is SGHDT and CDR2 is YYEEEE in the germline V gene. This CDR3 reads CATSPRPTREQYF. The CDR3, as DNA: TGTGCCACCTCACCCCGGCCCACGAGGGAGCAGTACTTC.

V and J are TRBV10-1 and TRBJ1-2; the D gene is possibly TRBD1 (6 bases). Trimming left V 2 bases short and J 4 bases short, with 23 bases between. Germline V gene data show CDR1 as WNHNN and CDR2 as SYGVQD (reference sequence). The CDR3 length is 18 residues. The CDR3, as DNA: TGCGCCAGCAGTGAGCCGCCGGGAGGGGGTGACCTCCCCTATGGCTACACCTTC. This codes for CASSEPPGGGDLPYGYTF.

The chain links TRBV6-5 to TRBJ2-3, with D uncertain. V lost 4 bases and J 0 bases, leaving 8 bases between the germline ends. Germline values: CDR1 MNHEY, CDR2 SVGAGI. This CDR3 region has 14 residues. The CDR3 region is CASSWLRSTDTQYF. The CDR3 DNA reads TGTGCCAGCAGTTGGCTCCGTAGCACAGATACGCAGTATTTT.

CDR3 DNA sequence: TGTGCCAGCTCACCACCTTCTAGCGGGGAGCGGACCCAGTACTTC. Amino acid sequence: CASSPPSSGERTQYF. J is TRBJ2-5 and V is TRBV18; the match to TRBD2 covers 9 bases. CDR1 KGHSH and CDR2 LQKENI come from the germline V gene. V shed 0 bases, J shed 7 bases, and the junction held 6 bases outside the gene matches. The CDR3 is 15 amino acids. The complete variable domain, with remaining parts taken from reference TRBV18 and TRBJ2-5, reads NAGVMQNPRHLVRRRGQEARLRCSPMKGHSHVYWYRQLPEEGLKFMVYLQKENIIDESGMPKERFSAEFPKEGPSILRIQQVVRGDSAAYFCASSPPSSGERTQYFGPGTRLLVL.

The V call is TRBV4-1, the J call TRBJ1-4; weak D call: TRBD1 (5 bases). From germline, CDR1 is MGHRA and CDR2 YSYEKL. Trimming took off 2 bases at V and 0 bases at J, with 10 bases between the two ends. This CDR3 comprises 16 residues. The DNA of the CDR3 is TGCGCCAGCAGCCAAACGGGACTTGCAACTAATGAAAAACTGTTTTTT. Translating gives CASSQTGLATNEKLFF.

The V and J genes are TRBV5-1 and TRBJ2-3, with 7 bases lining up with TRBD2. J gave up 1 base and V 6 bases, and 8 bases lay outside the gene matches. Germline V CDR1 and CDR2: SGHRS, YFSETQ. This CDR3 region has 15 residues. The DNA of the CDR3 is TGCGCCAGCATCGAACGGGGGGATCGCACAGATACGCAGTATTTT. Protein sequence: CASIERGDRTDTQYF.

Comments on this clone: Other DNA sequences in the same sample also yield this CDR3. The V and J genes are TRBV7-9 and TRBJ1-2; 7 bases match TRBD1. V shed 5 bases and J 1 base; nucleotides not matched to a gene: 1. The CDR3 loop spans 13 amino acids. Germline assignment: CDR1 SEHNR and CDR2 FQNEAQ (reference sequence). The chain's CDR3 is CASSRDSNYGYTF. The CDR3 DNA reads TGTGCCAGCAGCAGGGACAGTAACTATGGCTACACCTTC.

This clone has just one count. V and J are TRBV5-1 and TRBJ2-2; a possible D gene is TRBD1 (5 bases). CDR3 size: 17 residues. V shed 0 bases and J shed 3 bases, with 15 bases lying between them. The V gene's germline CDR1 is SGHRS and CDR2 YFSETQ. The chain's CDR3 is CASSLALDSLYTGELFF. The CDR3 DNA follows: TGCGCCAGCAGCTTGGCCCTAGACAGCCTATACACCGGGGAGCTGTTTTTT. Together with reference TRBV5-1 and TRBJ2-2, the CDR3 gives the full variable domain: KAGVTQTPRYLIKTRGQQVTLSCSPISGHRSVSWYQQTPGQGLQFLFEYFSETQRNKGNFPGRFSGRQFSNSRSEMNVSTLELGDSALYLCASSLALDSLYTGELFFGEGSRLTVL.

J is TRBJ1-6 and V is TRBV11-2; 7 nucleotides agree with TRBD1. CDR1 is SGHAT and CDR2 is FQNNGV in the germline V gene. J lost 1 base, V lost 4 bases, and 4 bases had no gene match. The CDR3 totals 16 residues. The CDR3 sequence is CASSYPGGSYNSPLHF. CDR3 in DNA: TGTGCCAGCAGCTACCCAGGGGGGTCCTATAATTCACCCCTCCACTTT.

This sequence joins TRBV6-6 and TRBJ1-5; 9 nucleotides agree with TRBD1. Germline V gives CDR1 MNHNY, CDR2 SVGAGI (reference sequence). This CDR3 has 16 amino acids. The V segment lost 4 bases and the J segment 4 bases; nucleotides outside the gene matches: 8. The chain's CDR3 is CASSSITGGANQPQHF. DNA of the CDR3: TGTGCCAGCAGTTCCATTACAGGGGGCGCGAATCAGCCCCAGCATTTT.

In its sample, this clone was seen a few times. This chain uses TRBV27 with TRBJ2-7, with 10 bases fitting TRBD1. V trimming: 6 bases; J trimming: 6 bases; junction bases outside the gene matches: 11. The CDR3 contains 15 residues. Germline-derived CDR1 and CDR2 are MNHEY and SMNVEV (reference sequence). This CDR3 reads CASSRPGQGTGEQYF. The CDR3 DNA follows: TGTGCCAGCAGCCGACCGGGACAGGGGACTGGCGAGCAGTACTTC.

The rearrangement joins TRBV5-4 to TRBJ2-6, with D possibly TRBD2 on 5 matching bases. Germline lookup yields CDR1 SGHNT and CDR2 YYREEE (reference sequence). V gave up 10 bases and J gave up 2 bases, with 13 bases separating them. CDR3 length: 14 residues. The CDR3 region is CADGGSPGANVLTF. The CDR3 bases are TGTGCCGATGGTGGGAGCCCTGGGGCCAACGTCCTGACTTTC.

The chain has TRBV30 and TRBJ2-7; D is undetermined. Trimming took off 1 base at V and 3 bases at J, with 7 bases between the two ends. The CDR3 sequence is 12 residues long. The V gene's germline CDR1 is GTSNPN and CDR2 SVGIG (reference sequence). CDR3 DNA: TGTGCCTGGAGTGAGGAGAACTACGAGCAGTACTTC. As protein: CAWSEENYEQYF. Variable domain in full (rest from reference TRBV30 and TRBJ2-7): SQTIHQWPATLVQPVGSPLSLECTVEGTSNPNLYWYRQAAGRGLQLLFYSVGIGQISSEVPQNLSASRPQDRQFILSSKKLLLSDSGFYLCAWSEENYEQYFGPGTRLTVT.

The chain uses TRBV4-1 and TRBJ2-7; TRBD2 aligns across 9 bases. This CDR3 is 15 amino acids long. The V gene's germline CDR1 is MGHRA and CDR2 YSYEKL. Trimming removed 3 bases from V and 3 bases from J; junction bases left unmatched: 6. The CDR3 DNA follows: TGCGCCAGCAGCCACAGGACTAGCGACGTCTACGAGCAGTACTTC. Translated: CASSHRTSDVYEQYF.

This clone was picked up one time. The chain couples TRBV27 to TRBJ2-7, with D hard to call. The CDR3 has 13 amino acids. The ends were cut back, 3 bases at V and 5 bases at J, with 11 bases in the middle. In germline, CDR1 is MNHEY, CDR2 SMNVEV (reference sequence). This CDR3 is CASSFVLSHEQYF. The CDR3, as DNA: TGTGCCAGCAGTTTTGTACTATCCCACGAGCAGTACTTC.

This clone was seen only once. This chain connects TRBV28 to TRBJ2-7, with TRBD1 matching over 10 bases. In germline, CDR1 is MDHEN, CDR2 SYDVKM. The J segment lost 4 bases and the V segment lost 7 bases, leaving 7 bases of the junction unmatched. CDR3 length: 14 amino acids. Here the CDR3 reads CASKIGTGVYEQYF. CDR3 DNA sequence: TGTGCCAGCAAAATAGGGACAGGGGTGTACGAGCAGTACTTC.

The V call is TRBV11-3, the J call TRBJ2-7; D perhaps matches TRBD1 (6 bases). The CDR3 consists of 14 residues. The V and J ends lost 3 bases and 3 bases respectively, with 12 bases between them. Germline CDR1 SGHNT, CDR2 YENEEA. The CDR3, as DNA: TGTGCCAGCAGCTTCTCGGACAGAGACTACGAGCAGTACTTC. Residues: CASSFSDRDYEQYF.

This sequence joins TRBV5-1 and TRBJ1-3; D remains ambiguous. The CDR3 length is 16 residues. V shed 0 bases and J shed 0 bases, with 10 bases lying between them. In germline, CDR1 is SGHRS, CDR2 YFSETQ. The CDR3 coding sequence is TGCGCCAGCAGCTTGGCCGAACAGCACTCTGGAAACACCATATATTTT. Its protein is CASSLAEQHSGNTIYF.

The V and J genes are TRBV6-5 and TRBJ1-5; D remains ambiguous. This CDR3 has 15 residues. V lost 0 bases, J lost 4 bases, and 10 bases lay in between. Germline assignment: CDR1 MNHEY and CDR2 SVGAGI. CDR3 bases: TGTGCCAGCAGTTACTCGGGGAGGGTTAATCAGCCCCAGCATTTT. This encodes CASSYSGRVNQPQHF.